The clone carrying this T cell receptor (beta chain) came up a few times. As yet, its antigen is unknown. This CDR3 has 13 residues. The V gene's germline CDR1 is MRHNA and CDR2 SNTAGT. V gave up 0 bases and J gave up 4 bases, with 6 bases separating them. Time point of the sample: newly diagnosed, previously untreated cHL patient sample. The authors used newly diagnosed, untreated classical Hodgkin lymphoma PBMCs as comparison. Using immunoSEQ multiplex PCR, the repertoire was profiled, and TCRdb retains in-frame clones only, with some absent. The profile shows over 25,000 clones, roughly 94% of them singletons. The data are from a study of PD-1 blockade in classical Hodgkin lymphoma. The study's findings and limits: Newly diagnosed patients were reported to start with lower TCR diversity than healthy donors. With respect to the repertoire differences, their causes, possibly disease activity or prior therapy, remain undefined.

The chain carries TRBV6-4 and TRBJ1-2; weak D call: TRBD1 (5 bases). The receptor was derived from a human donor with classical Hodgkin lymphoma. The sample taken for sequencing was peripheral blood mononuclear cells (PBMCs). The CDR3 loop reads CASSDSGTYGYTF. CDR3 nucleotides: TGTGCCAGCAGTGACTCAGGGACCTATGGCTACACCTTC.